These 18 T cell receptor beta chains came from one sample sequenced in a study of CD8+ T cells in alopecia areata. As the sequencing template, cDNA was produced by extracting RNA and reverse transcribing it. Here immunoSEQ multiplex PCR was the method, and the copy in TCRdb shows in-frame clones only, minus some. The sample carries over 90,000 clones, 80% to 90% recorded once. Treatment noted: oral pan-JAK inhibitor, 5-10 mg twice daily. The input for sequencing was CD8+ T cells sorted from blood, taken at approximately week 34, from a patient treated with tofacitinib. The receptors stem from a human donor with alopecia areata.

This clone is medium-sized in the sample. The sample contains more than one DNA sequence encoding this CDR3. This sequence joins TRBV5-1 and TRBJ2-7; TRBD1 might be the D (5 bases). The V gene's germline CDR1 is SGHRS and CDR2 YFSETQ. The V end lost 0 bases, the J end lost 2 bases, and 9 bases lay between the germline ends. The CDR3 contains 14 residues. CDR3 sequence: CASSLEGRAYEQYF. The CDR3, as DNA: TGCGCCAGCAGCTTGGAGGGCAGGGCCTACGAGCAGTACTTC.

This chain links TRBV2 with TRBJ1-2; the D is unclear. The CDR3 sequence is 13 residues long. Germline CDR1 is SNHLY and CDR2 is FYNNEI. Trimming pared 8 bases from V and 0 bases from J, leaving 10 bases between. The chain's CDR3 is CASPLRTNYGYTF. The CDR3 bases are TGTGCCAGCCCTCTAAGGACTAACTATGGCTACACCTTC.

The J gene is TRBJ2-1, the V gene TRBV7-9; D not resolved. V gave up 1 base and J gave up 0 bases, with 10 bases separating them. The CDR3 totals 16 residues. The germline V gene encodes CDR1 SEHNR and CDR2 FQNEAQ (reference sequence). The CDR3 coding sequence is TGTGCCAGCAGCTTAGGGATGCGATACTCCTACAATGAGCAGTTCTTC. Its translation is CASSLGMRYSYNEQFF.

The chain combines TRBV27 with TRBJ1-6, with 9 bases that match TRBD1. CDR3 length equals 15 residues. Germline CDR1 and CDR2: MNHEY and SMNVEV (reference sequence). Germline trimming cut 3 bases from V and 7 bases from J; bases unmatched to any gene: 4. The CDR3 reads CASSFGQGQNSPLHF. The CDR3 region has the DNA TGTGCCAGCAGTTTCGGACAGGGGCAAAATTCACCCCTCCACTTT.

V usage is TRBV19 and J usage is TRBJ2-1; D might be TRBD1 (5 bases). The CDR3 totals 13 residues. V lost 7 bases and J lost 3, with 10 bases in between. Germline V CDR1 and CDR2: LNHDA, SQIVND (reference sequence). The CDR3 loop reads CASTGSGYNEQFF. The CDR3 bases are TGTGCCAGTACAGGGTCCGGCTACAATGAGCAGTTCTTC.

The chain is built from TRBV9 and TRBJ2-1; tentatively, D is TRBD1 or TRBD2 (6 bases each). The V end lost 4 bases, the J end lost 7 bases, and 18 bases lay between the germline ends. The CDR3 is made up of 15 amino acids. The germline gives CDR1 SGDLS, CDR2 YYNGEE. The CDR3 nucleotides read TGTGCCAGCAGCTCCCACGGGGGCTTCCTAAATGAGCAGTTCTTC. This gives the protein CASSSHGGFLNEQFF.

The rearrangement joins TRBV29-1 to TRBJ2-3; weak D call: TRBD1 (6 bases). With 7 bases removed from V and 4 bases from J, the gap between germline ends came to 9 bases. This CDR3 has 11 amino acids. The germline gives CDR1 SQVTM, CDR2 ANQGSEA. DNA of the CDR3: TGCAGCGCCACAGGGCCAGATACGCAGTATTTT. Translation: CSATGPDTQYF.

V usage is TRBV30 and J usage is TRBJ1-2; D gene ambiguous. This CDR3 is 12 amino acids long. Germline V gives CDR1 GTSNPN, CDR2 SVGIG (reference sequence). The V end was cut by 5 bases, the J end by 2 bases, with 9 bases between. This CDR3 reads CAWEQDNYGYTF. DNA of the CDR3: TGTGCCTGGGAACAAGACAACTATGGCTACACCTTC.

The chain carries TRBV4-1 and TRBJ2-1; 12 positions match TRBD2. The germline V gene encodes CDR1 MGHRA and CDR2 YSYEKL. Losses at the gene ends were 4 bases for V and 4 bases for J; bases not matched to a gene: 8. This CDR3 region has 17 residues. The CDR3 bases are TGCGCCAGCAGCCCCTCCGTCGGACTAGCGGGGTACAATGAGCAGTTCTTC. Translating it yields CASSPSVGLAGYNEQFF.

The V gene is TRBV7-6, the J gene TRBJ1-1, with 9 bases identical to TRBD1. The germline V gene has CDR1 SGHVS and CDR2 FNYEAQ. With V trimmed by 5 bases and J by 1 base, 5 bases remained unmatched. There are 15 residues in the CDR3. CDR3 DNA: TGTGCCAGCAGCAATGGACAGGGGACGAACACTGAAGCTTTCTTT. Translation: CASSNGQGTNTEAFF.

As for this clone: Other DNA sequences in the sample encode the same CDR3. The gene calls are TRBV15 and TRBJ1-5, with D hard to call. V shed 0 bases and J shed 7 bases, with 4 bases lying between them. Germline CDR1 reads LNHNV; CDR2 reads YYDKDF (reference sequence). This CDR3 has 12 residues. CDR3 protein: CATSRDSQPQHF. The CDR3 DNA follows: TGTGCCACCAGCAGAGATTCCCAGCCCCAGCATTTT. The full variable domain, completed using reference TRBV15 and TRBJ1-5, is DAMVIQNPRYQVTQFGKPVTLSCSQTLNHNVMYWYQQKSSQAPKLLFHYYDKDFNNEADTPDNFQSRRPNTSFCFLDIRSPGLGDTAMYLCATSRDSQPQHFGDGTRLSIL.

This clone has just a few counts. The junction shows a germline mismatch at one end, possibly a read error. This chain links TRBV12-5 with TRBJ1-5; a possible D gene is TRBD1 (5 bases). Germline CDR1 and CDR2: LGHNT and FRNRAP. CDR3 length: 13 residues. This chain's CDR3 is CASALGGNQPQHF. The DNA of the CDR3 is TGTGCTAGTGCTTTGGGGGGGAATCAGCCCCAGCATTTT.

The rearrangement joins TRBV30 to TRBJ2-7, with TRBD1 identical over 7 bases. V shed 7 bases, J shed 3 bases, and the junction held 6 bases outside the gene matches. The CDR3 is 12 amino acids. Germline CDR1 is GTSNPN and CDR2 is SVGIG (reference sequence). This chain's CDR3 is CALSDRDYEQYF. The CDR3 DNA follows: TGTGCCTTATCCGACAGGGACTACGAGCAGTACTTC.

V and J are TRBV7-2 and TRBJ2-3; unclear D gene. The CDR3 length is 16 residues. CDR1 SGHTA and CDR2 FQGNSA come from the germline V gene. V shed 0 bases and J shed 4 bases, with 14 bases lying between them. The CDR3 DNA is TGTGCCAGCAGCTTAGCGCTTGGAACAGAGTCAGATACGCAGTATTTT. Protein: CASSLALGTESDTQYF.

The chain carries TRBV7-8 and TRBJ2-5, with D uncertain. Germline V gene data show CDR1 as SGHVS and CDR2 as FQNEAQ. Trimming removed 4 bases from V and 5 bases from J, with 5 bases in between. The CDR3 is 11 residues long. CDR3 residues: CASSSVETQYF. Here the CDR3 DNA reads TGTGCCAGCAGCTCCGTGGAGACCCAGTACTTC.

The rearrangement links TRBV10-3 to TRBJ2-7; 7 bases are shared with TRBD2. Germline CDR1 ENHRY, CDR2 SYGVKD. J gave up 0 bases and V 2 bases, and 4 bases lay outside the gene matches. The CDR3 covers 15 residues. The CDR3 DNA follows: TGTGCCATCAGTGAGCTAGCGGTCACCTCCTACGAGCAGTACTTC. As protein: CAISELAVTSYEQYF.

The genes are TRBV9 and TRBJ1-2; D might be TRBD1 (5 bases). There are 11 residues in the CDR3. V lost 5 bases to trimming and J lost 6 bases, with 8 bases between them. Looked up from germline, CDR1 is SGDLS and CDR2 is YYNGEE. CDR3 coding DNA: TGTGCCAGCAGGAGGGGAGATGGCTACACCTTC. This gives the protein CASRRGDGYTF. The variable domain in full, with the rest retrieved from reference TRBV9 and TRBJ1-2, is DSGVTQTPKHLITATGQRVTLRCSPRSGDLSVYWYQQSLDQGLQFLIQYYNGEERAKGNILERFSAQQFPDLHSELNLSSLELGDSALYFCASRRGDGYTFGSGTRLTVV.

The J gene is TRBJ2-5, the V gene TRBV10-3; D is tentatively TRBD1 or TRBD2 (5 bases each). Germline lookup yields CDR1 ENHRY and CDR2 SYGVKD. The CDR3 runs 16 residues. Trimming took off 2 bases at V and 1 base at J, with 14 bases between the two ends. CDR3: CAISELWDRTQETQYF. CDR3 DNA sequence: TGTGCCATCAGTGAGCTTTGGGACCGAACCCAAGAGACCCAGTACTTC.